This record concerns one T cell receptor beta chain sequence. Its antigen remains unknown. This sample stems from a study of cytomegalovirus exposure and HLA in healthy donors. Study conclusions and caveats: Immune exposure data for these donors was limited to CMV serostatus. In a later analysis, DRB1 alleles had the most associated TCRs; HLA-C alleles the fewest.

Healthy individuals who donated bone marrow served as the donors. PCR employed 60 Vbeta and 13 Jbeta primers. As handled by the study authors: Later reanalysis found approximately 76 million unique TCR beta chains, roughly 9.9 million of them shared. Data came from immunoSEQ multiplex PCR; TCRdb stores just in-frame clones and leaves some out. Clone size and the V and J calls come from that table; the DNA yielded D and trimming. This sample has about 210,000 clones, with around 78% found just once. CDR3 length: 12 amino acids. Per germline, CDR1 LGHNA and CDR2 YNFKEQ. Trimming cost V 6 bases and J 8 bases, with 13 bases left between them.

The sequenced sample was PBMCs. The clonotype originates from a woman younger than 45 in good health and CMV-seropositive. The V call is TRBV4-2, the J call TRBJ1-1; D possibly corresponds to TRBD1 (6 bases). CDR3 bases: TGTGCCAGCAGGCCCCAGGGGTCCGAAGCTTTCTTT. It encodes CASRPQGSEAFF.